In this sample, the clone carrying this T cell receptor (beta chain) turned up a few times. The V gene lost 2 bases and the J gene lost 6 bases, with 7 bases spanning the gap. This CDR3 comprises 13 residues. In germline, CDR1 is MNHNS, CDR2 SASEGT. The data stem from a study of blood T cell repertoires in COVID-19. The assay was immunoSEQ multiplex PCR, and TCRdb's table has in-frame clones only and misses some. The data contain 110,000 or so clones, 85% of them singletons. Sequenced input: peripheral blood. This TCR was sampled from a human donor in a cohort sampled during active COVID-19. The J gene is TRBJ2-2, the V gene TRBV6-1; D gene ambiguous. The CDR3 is CASSESRAGELFF. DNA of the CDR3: TGTGCCAGCAGTGAATCCCGGGCCGGGGAGCTGTTTTTT.